This entry lists 5 T cell receptor beta chains sequenced from one sample in a study of shared clonotypes between healthy human individuals. The protocol was immunoSEQ multiplex PCR, while the TCRdb copy is restricted to in-frame clones and leaves out a portion. The top ten clones hold 0.13% of a sample with 2 million to 2.5 million clones, approximately 96% of them seen once. The sample consisted of naive CD4+ T cells sorted from blood. Subset of the sample: CD45RA+ positively selected. The receptors were sampled from a man younger than 35 in good health.

In this sample, this clone turned up once. This chain links TRBV6-5 with TRBJ1-2; a possible D gene is TRBD1 (5 bases). Trimming pared 4 bases from V and 2 bases from J, leaving 11 bases between. The germline gives CDR1 MNHEY, CDR2 SVGAGI. The CDR3 totals 14 residues. In DNA, the CDR3 is TGTGCCAGCAGTTCGGCAGGGTCGAACTATGGCTACACCTTC. Its translation is CASSSAGSNYGYTF.

Notes on this clone: Other nucleotide sequences in the sample specify the same CDR3. This chain uses TRBV19 with TRBJ2-6; D is unresolved. Trimming stripped 1 base from V and 0 bases from J, with 4 bases between. Germline V lookup: CDR1 LNHDA, CDR2 SQIVND (reference sequence). The CDR3 extends over 15 amino acids. Here the CDR3 reads CASSIGSSGANVLTF. DNA for the CDR3: TGTGCCAGTAGTATAGGGTCCTCTGGGGCCAACGTCCTGACTTTC.

V and J are TRBV11-2 and TRBJ1-3; a weak D match, TRBD1 (5 bases). This CDR3 has 15 residues. Looked up from germline, CDR1 is SGHAT and CDR2 is FQNNGV. Trimming stripped 1 base from V and 2 bases from J, with 9 bases between. The CDR3 reads CASSLGQITGNTIYF. The CDR3 nucleotides are TGTGCCAGCAGCTTAGGACAGATAACTGGAAACACCATATATTTT.

The rearrangement uses TRBV5-1 and TRBJ2-7, with D tentatively TRBD2 (6 bases). This CDR3 region has 12 residues. Trimming pared 7 bases from V and 3 bases from J, leaving 11 bases between. From germline, CDR1 is SGHRS and CDR2 YFSETQ. The CDR3 protein is CASAGSSYEQYF. The CDR3 DNA is TGCGCCAGCGCGGGGAGCAGCTACGAGCAGTACTTC. Supplemented by reference TRBV5-1 and TRBJ2-7, the full variable domain reads KAGVTQTPRYLIKTRGQQVTLSCSPISGHRSVSWYQQTPGQGLQFLFEYFSETQRNKGNFPGRFSGRQFSNSRSEMNVSTLELGDSALYLCASAGSSYEQYFGPGTRLTVT.

The rearrangement joins TRBV6-5 to TRBJ2-2; tentatively, D is TRBD1 or TRBD2 (5 bases each). Deletions cut 8 bases from V and 3 bases from J, with 7 bases between. Germline CDR1 and CDR2: MNHEY and SVGAGI. The CDR3 is made up of 12 amino acids. This CDR3 is CASWDHTGELFF. The CDR3 coding sequence is TGTGCCAGCTGGGACCACACCGGGGAGCTGTTTTTT.